These T cell receptor beta chains were read from a single sample in a study of blood T cell repertoires in COVID-19. Assay: immunoSEQ multiplex PCR; the TCRdb copy retains only in-frame clones and omits some. Found here are some 150,000 clones, around 83% of them singletons; the top ten hold 1.6%. The material sequenced was peripheral blood. These TCRs come from a human donor in a cohort sampled during active COVID-19. The CDR3 runs from the conserved cysteine through the conserved F or W. The order of the fields is clone size, J gene, V gene, D gene, CDR3 protein, CDR3 DNA. D genes are given only for firm matches. Clone size is stated in some rows and not others, as once, few, many or a class when expanded.

size: .; J: TRBJ1-1; V: TRBV7-6; D: TRBD1; CDR3: CASSPGQGAAFF; DNA: TGTGCCAGCAGCCCTGGACAGGGCGCGGCTTTCTTT
size: .; J: TRBJ1-5; V: TRBV12-3/TRBV12-4; D: TRBD1; CDR3: CASSRDRGQPQHF; DNA: TGTGCCAGCAGCCGCGACAGGGGACAGCCCCAGCATTTT
size: .; J: TRBJ2-3; V: TRBV6-5; D: TRBD2; CDR3: CASSSGGEDTQYF; DNA: TGTGCCAGCAGTTCCGGGGGGGAAGATACGCAGTATTTT
size: .; J: TRBJ2-3; V: TRBV5-1; D: .; CDR3: CASSSGLYTDTQYF; DNA: TGCGCCAGCAGCTCGGGACTCTACACAGATACGCAGTATTTT
size: .; J: TRBJ2-1; V: TRBV5-4; D: .; CDR3: CASRSPDLPLGFF; DNA: TGTGCCAGCAGATCTCCGGACTTACCCTTGGGGTTCTTC
size: .; J: TRBJ2-1; V: TRBV5-1; D: TRBD2; CDR3: CASSFNGGELNEQFF; DNA: TGCGCCAGCAGCTTTAATGGGGGGGAATTGAATGAGCAGTTCTTC
size: .; J: TRBJ1-1; V: TRBV7-2; D: .; CDR3: CASSFNQGTRPEAFF; DNA: TGTGCCAGCAGCTTCAACCAGGGAACTCGTCCTGAAGCTTTCTTT
size: once; J: TRBJ1-5; V: TRBV29-1; D: .; CDR3: CSVAAGDQPQHF; DNA: TGCAGCGTTGCGGCAGGGGACCAGCCCCAGCATTTT
size: .; J: TRBJ1-1; V: TRBV28; D: TRBD1; CDR3: CASSPNRGAFF; DNA: TGTGCCAGCAGTCCTAACAGGGGAGCTTTCTTT
size: .; J: TRBJ1-1; V: TRBV7-6; D: TRBD1; CDR3: CASSPNQDRVNTEAFF; DNA: TGTGCCAGCAGCCCGAACCAGGACAGGGTGAACACTGAAGCTTTCTTT
size: .; J: TRBJ1-5; V: TRBV28; D: TRBD1; CDR3: CASSPTSGGGQPQHF; DNA: TGTGCCAGCAGTCCCACCTCAGGGGGTGGTCAGCCCCAGCATTTT
size: once; J: TRBJ1-1; V: TRBV7-9; D: .; CDR3: CASSRQKDTEAFF; DNA: TGTGCCAGCAGCCGACAGAAGGACACTGAAGCTTTCTTT
size: .; J: TRBJ2-1; V: TRBV11-3; D: TRBD2; CDR3: CASSLQLAGYNEQFF; DNA: TGTGCCAGCAGCTTACAACTAGCGGGGTACAATGAGCAGTTCTTC
size: .; J: TRBJ1-2; V: TRBV3-1/TRBV3-2; D: TRBD1; CDR3: CASSHQPQGAEGYTF; DNA: TGTGCCAGCAGCCATCAACCACAGGGGGCGGAGGGCTACACCTTC
size: .; J: TRBJ1-5; V: TRBV16; D: TRBD1; CDR3: CASSPRGHEDQPQHF; DNA: TGTGCCAGCAGCCCCAGGGGGCATGAGGATCAGCCCCAGCATTTT
size: .; J: TRBJ1-6; V: TRBV6-5; D: TRBD1; CDR3: CASSYSNQGGGSPLHF; DNA: TGTGCCAGCAGTTACTCGAATCAGGGGGGCGGTTCACCCCTCCACTTT
size: .; J: TRBJ2-5; V: TRBV19; D: TRBD2; CDR3: CASSITSGAPQETQYF; DNA: TGTGCCAGTAGTATTACTAGCGGAGCCCCACAAGAGACCCAGTACTTC
size: .; J: TRBJ1-1; V: TRBV2; D: .; CDR3: CASSTHGQSMNTEAFF; DNA: TGTGCCAGCAGCACTCACGGACAGTCCATGAACACTGAAGCTTTCTTT
size: once; J: TRBJ2-7; V: TRBV7-6; D: TRBD1; CDR3: CASSPRTGRDEQYF; DNA: TGTGCCAGCAGCCCTCGGACAGGGCGCGACGAGCAGTACTTC
size: few; J: TRBJ1-2; V: TRBV30; D: .; CDR3: CAWRAHGGGYTF; DNA: TGTGCCTGGAGAGCGCATGGAGGTGGCTACACCTTC
size: .; J: TRBJ1-2; V: TRBV5-1; D: .; CDR3: CASSPMGGGYGYTF; DNA: TGCGCCAGCAGCCCTATGGGGGGTGGCTATGGCTACACCTTC
size: .; J: TRBJ1-4; V: TRBV2; D: .; CDR3: CASSVYRQNEKLFF; DNA: TGTGCCAGCAGCGTATACAGACAGAATGAAAAACTGTTTTTT
size: .; J: TRBJ1-2; V: TRBV7-8; D: .; CDR3: CASELGGLGYGYTF; DNA: TGTGCCAGCGAACTGGGAGGACTCGGCTATGGCTACACCTTC